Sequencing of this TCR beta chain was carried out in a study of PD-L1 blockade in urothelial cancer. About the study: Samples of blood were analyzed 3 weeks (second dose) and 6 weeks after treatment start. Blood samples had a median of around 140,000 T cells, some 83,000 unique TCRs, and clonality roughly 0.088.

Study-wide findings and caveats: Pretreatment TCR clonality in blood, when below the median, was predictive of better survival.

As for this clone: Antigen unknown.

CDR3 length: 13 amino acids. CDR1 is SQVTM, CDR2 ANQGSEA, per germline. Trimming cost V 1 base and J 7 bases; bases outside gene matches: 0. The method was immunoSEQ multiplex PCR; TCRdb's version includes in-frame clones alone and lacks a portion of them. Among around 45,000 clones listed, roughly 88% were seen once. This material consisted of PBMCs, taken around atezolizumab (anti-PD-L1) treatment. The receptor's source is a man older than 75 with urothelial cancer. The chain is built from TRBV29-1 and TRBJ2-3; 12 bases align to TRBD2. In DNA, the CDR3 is TGCAGCGTTGAAGGGACTAGCGGGAATACGCAGTATTTT. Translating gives CSVEGTSGNTQYF.